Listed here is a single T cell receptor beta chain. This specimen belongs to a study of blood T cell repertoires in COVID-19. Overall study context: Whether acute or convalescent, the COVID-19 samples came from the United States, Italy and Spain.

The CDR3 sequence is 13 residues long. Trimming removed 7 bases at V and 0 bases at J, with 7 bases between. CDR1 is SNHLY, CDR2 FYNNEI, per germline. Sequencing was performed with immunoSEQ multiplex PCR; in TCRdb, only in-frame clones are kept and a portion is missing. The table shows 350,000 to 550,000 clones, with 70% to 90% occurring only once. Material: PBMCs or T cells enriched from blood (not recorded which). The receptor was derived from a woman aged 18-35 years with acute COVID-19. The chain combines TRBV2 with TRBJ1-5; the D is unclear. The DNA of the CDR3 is TGTGCCAGCATCCGGGGTAGCAATCAGCCCCAGCATTTT. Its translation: CASIRGSNQPQHF. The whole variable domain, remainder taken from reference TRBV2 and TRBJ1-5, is EPEVTQTPSHQVTQMGQEVILRCVPISNHLYFYWYRQILGQKVEFLVSFYNNEISEKSEIFDDQFSVERPDGSNFTLKIRSTKLEDSAMYFCASIRGSNQPQHFGDGTRLSIL.